A selection of T cell receptor beta chains follows, all from one sample in a study of shared clonotypes between healthy human individuals. The assay was immunoSEQ multiplex PCR, and TCRdb's table has in-frame clones only and misses some. This sample has approximately 2.3 million clones, with approximately 93% found just once. Sequenced material: naive CD4+ T cells from PBMCs. The receptor set was obtained from a man between 18 and 29 years old in good health. Some clones in this sample may be carry-over from other donors' samples. Both conserved end residues are part of each CDR3. D genes are given only for firm matches. Not all rows give a size; the values are once, few, many and, for expanded clones, a class.

D gene	V gene	clone size	J gene	CDR3 protein	CDR3 DNA
NA	TRBV7-2	NA	TRBJ2-2	CASSSQINTGELFF	TGTGCCAGCAGCTCCCAAATTAACACCGGGGAGCTGTTTTTT
NA	TRBV28	NA	TRBJ1-5	CAIDQGRNQPQHF	TGTGCCATTGACCAGGGACGGAATCAGCCCCAGCATTTT
TRBD1	TRBV28	NA	TRBJ1-2	CASKGPGGPTSYGYTF	TGTGCCAGCAAGGGGCCAGGGGGCCCAACCTCCTATGGCTACACCTTC
NA	TRBV28	few	TRBJ1-1	CASSFRKNTEAFF	TGTGCCAGCAGTTTTAGGAAGAACACTGAAGCTTTCTTT
NA	TRBV6-1	NA	TRBJ2-2	CASRWGPATGELFF	TGTGCCAGCAGGTGGGGCCCCGCAACCGGGGAGCTGTTTTTT
TRBD1	TRBV5-4	NA	TRBJ1-4	CASSLGQGREKLFF	TGTGCCAGCAGCTTGGGACAGGGGCGCGAAAAACTGTTTTTT
NA	TRBV5-6	NA	TRBJ2-3	CASSLPSTDTQYF	TGTGCCAGCAGCCTACCTAGCACAGATACGCAGTATTTT
NA	TRBV5-1	NA	TRBJ2-3	CASSPRLTKDNTDTQYF	TGCGCCAGCAGCCCCAGACTGACCAAGGATAACACAGATACGCAGTATTTT
NA	TRBV7-8	NA	TRBJ1-3	CASSQNPLGAGNTIYF	TGTGCCAGCAGCCAAAACCCCCTCGGGGCTGGAAACACCATATATTTT
NA	TRBV5-1	NA	TRBJ2-1	CASSYASRGRPSVAGYNEQFF	TGCGCCAGCAGCTACGCCTCCAGGGGGCGCCCCAGTGTAGCGGGATACAATGAGCAGTTCTTC
TRBD2	TRBV4-3	NA	TRBJ2-5	CASSQGGLAGQETQYF	TGCGCCAGCAGCCAGGGAGGACTAGCGGGCCAAGAGACCCAGTACTTC